The subject of this entry is one T cell receptor (beta chain). The data belong to a study of blood T cell repertoires in COVID-19. Across the study: The samples span acute and convalescent COVID-19 from the United States, Italy and Spain. Sample material is recorded as cDNA or gDNA derived from T cells, B-cell-depleted T cells, or PBMCs.

Germline CDR1 and CDR2: LGHDT and YNNKEL (reference sequence). Trimming shortened V by 6 bases and J by 0 bases, and 17 bases separated the two germline ends. The CDR3 covers 16 residues. In the original workflow: Reference gene primer amplification in the assay estimated nucleated cell counts. Sequencing was performed with immunoSEQ multiplex PCR; in TCRdb, only in-frame clones are kept and a portion is missing. That table is the source of V, J and clone size, and D and trimming were worked out from the DNA. The sample lists about 130,000 clones, approximately 81% occurring once. The specimen was peripheral blood. The chain combines TRBV3-1 (or the pseudogene TRBV3-2) with TRBJ1-2; D is unresolved. The sequence came from a man aged 40-55 years with active or convalescent COVID-19. For the CDR3, the DNA is TGTGCCAGCAGGGAAGGAGGGCAGAATACTAACTATGGCTACACCTTC. Encoded protein: CASREGGQNTNYGYTF.